The 19 T cell receptor beta chains listed next were all sequenced from one sample in a study of blood T cell repertoires in COVID-19. TCRdb keeps only in-frame clones here, not all; method: immunoSEQ multiplex PCR. The sample has under 350,000 clones, approximately 86% seen once. Sequencing was carried out using PBMCs or T cells enriched from blood (not recorded which). These receptors were taken from a woman in her thirties or forties with acute COVID-19.

This clone was counted a single time. This chain connects TRBV7-8 to TRBJ2-5; D is possibly TRBD1 (6 bases). Trimming removed 3 bases at V and 5 bases at J, with 10 bases between. Germline loops: CDR1 SGHVS, CDR2 FQNEAQ. The CDR3 runs 13 residues. The CDR3 protein is CASSFTGWETQYF. The CDR3 coding sequence is TGTGCCAGCAGCTTCACAGGGTGGGAGACCCAGTACTTC.

This clone was picked up one time. CDR3 coding DNA: TGTGCCAGCAGCCCCGGGACAGGGGCAACTAATGAAAAACTGTTTTTT. Its protein is CASSPGTGATNEKLFF. The rearrangement joins TRBV7-2 to TRBJ1-4, with 10 bases that match TRBD1. CDR3 length: 16 residues. Germline loops: CDR1 SGHTA, CDR2 FQGNSA. V trimming: 5 bases; J trimming: 0 bases; junction bases outside the gene matches: 3.

The chain combines TRBV27 with TRBJ2-7; no definite D call. V lost 7 bases and J 3 bases, leaving 10 bases between the germline ends. Looked up from germline, CDR1 is MNHEY and CDR2 is SMNVEV (reference sequence). This CDR3 spans 12 amino acids. CDR3 bases: TGTGCCAGCATTCCAGGTGGCTACGAGCAGTACTTC. The encoded protein is CASIPGGYEQYF.

The rearrangement links TRBV7-9 to TRBJ2-2; 8 bases are shared with TRBD1. The junction had 5 bases not matched to a gene; V was cut back by 1 base and J by 4 bases. Germline V gene lookup returns CDR1 SEHNR and CDR2 FQNEAQ (reference sequence). The CDR3 is 16 amino acids. The CDR3 sequence is CASSLVRGQSTGELFF. CDR3 DNA: TGTGCCAGCAGCTTAGTCAGGGGGCAGAGCACCGGGGAGCTGTTTTTT.

V usage is TRBV20-1 and J usage is TRBJ1-6; D is perhaps TRBD1 (6 bases). CDR1 is DFQATT and CDR2 is SNEGSKA in the germline V gene (reference sequence). The CDR3 covers 15 residues. Trimming took off 3 bases at V and 6 bases at J, with 15 bases between the two ends. As DNA, the CDR3 is TGCAGTGCTAGTTCTCCGGGGGGCCGTAATTCACCCCTCCACTTT. Translated: CSASSPGGRNSPLHF.

The V gene is TRBV5-1, the J gene TRBJ1-1; TRBD1 matches at 7 bases. Trimming cost V 5 bases and J 5 bases; bases outside gene matches: 6. The length of the CDR3 is 13 residues. Germline loops: CDR1 SGHRS, CDR2 YFSETQ. The CDR3 DNA is TGCGCCAGCAGACCAGGGGGGAGGACTGAAGCTTTCTTT. It codes for CASRPGGRTEAFF.

The chain couples TRBV5-8 to TRBJ1-1; D is unclear. Trimming left V 4 bases short and J 4 bases short, with 8 bases between. Germline V gene sequence: CDR1 SGHTS, CDR2 YDEGEE. CDR3 length: 12 residues. CDR3 sequence reads: CASSPPFTEAFF. CDR3 in DNA: TGTGCCAGCAGCCCCCCTTTCACTGAAGCTTTCTTT.

The chain joins TRBV5-4 to TRBJ2-5; no clear D. Germline CDR1 reads SGHNT; CDR2 reads YYREEE (reference sequence). With 0 bases removed from V and 2 bases from J, the gap between germline ends came to 2 bases. The CDR3 is made up of 12 amino acids. Written as DNA, the CDR3 is TGTGCCAGCAGCTTGGCTCAAGAGACCCAGTACTTC. It encodes CASSLAQETQYF.

The chain has TRBV18 and TRBJ2-7, with 7 nucleotides matching TRBD2. Unmatched junction bases numbered 11, after V lost 3 bases and J lost 0 bases. Germline V CDR1 and CDR2: KGHSH, LQKENI. The CDR3 is 17 amino acids. DNA of the CDR3: TGTGCCAGCTCACCCCGGCGGGGGACGGAGTTCTCCTACGAGCAGTACTTC. Its protein product is CASSPRRGTEFSYEQYF.

The chain uses TRBV27 and TRBJ2-3; TRBD1 might be the D (5 bases). The CDR3 consists of 16 residues. V lost 4 bases, J lost 4 bases, and 18 bases lay in between. The germline gives CDR1 MNHEY, CDR2 SMNVEV (reference sequence). CDR3 residues: CASSSPLTELADTQYF. The CDR3 DNA reads TGTGCCAGCAGTTCCCCGTTGACAGAGCTCGCAGATACGCAGTATTTT.

This clone was recorded once. This chain joins TRBV11-3 and TRBJ2-1; D might be TRBD2 (6 bases). Germline loops: CDR1 SGHNT, CDR2 YENEEA. V lost 1 base to trimming and J lost 6 bases, with 13 bases between them. This CDR3 is 15 amino acids long. The CDR3 region has the DNA TGTGCCAGCAGCTTAGGCGGGGCGGCAGCCAATGAGCAGTTCTTC. This sequence encodes CASSLGGAAANEQFF.

This chain connects TRBV9 to TRBJ2-6; D gene unclear. Germline CDR1 reads SGDLS; CDR2 reads YYNGEE. V was pared by 1 base and J by 0 bases, with 17 bases between. The CDR3 contains 19 residues. The CDR3 DNA reads as TGTGCCAGCAGCGTATTGGCGGCGGTATCCCTCTCTGGGGCCAACGTCCTGACTTTC. It is translated as CASSVLAAVSLSGANVLTF.

The rearrangement uses TRBV4-2 and TRBJ2-1; 9 bases match TRBD2. J gave up 2 bases and V 1 base, and 15 bases lay outside the gene matches. This CDR3 has 20 residues. Looked up from germline, CDR1 is LGHNA and CDR2 is YNFKEQ. CDR3 nucleotides: TGTGCCAGCAGCCAAGGGTGGTGGGCTAGCGGGGAGGTCACCTACAATGAGCAGTTCTTC. Translated: CASSQGWWASGEVTYNEQFF.

The chain has TRBV29-1 and TRBJ1-2, with a weak D call TRBD1 (6 bases). CDR3 length: 12 residues. From germline, CDR1 is SQVTM and CDR2 ANQGSEA. V was shortened by 8 bases and J by 1 base, with 11 bases between the two germline ends. CDR3 sequence reads: CSSTGGNYGYTF. In DNA, the CDR3 is TGCAGCTCGACAGGTGGTAACTATGGCTACACCTTC.

This clone was detected only once. The chain carries TRBV9 and TRBJ2-2; 7 positions agree with TRBD2. Germline CDR1 reads SGDLS; CDR2 reads YYNGEE. The CDR3 is 18 amino acids. The ends lost 4 bases at V and 2 bases at J; junction bases unmatched: 14. The CDR3 DNA reads TGTGCCAGCAGCCGAAGCATCTCTAGCGGTCATAACACCGGGGAGCTGTTTTTT. Its translation: CASSRSISSGHNTGELFF.

The chain employs TRBV19 and TRBJ2-7; D is perhaps TRBD1 (6 bases). The CDR3 is 15 amino acids. Germline CDR1 and CDR2: LNHDA and SQIVND (reference sequence). The V gene lost 3 bases and the J gene lost 1 base, with 13 bases spanning the gap. The CDR3 DNA reads as TGTGCCAGTAGTATCAGGGACACCTTTTCCTACGAGCAGTACTTC. Translating it yields CASSIRDTFSYEQYF.

This chain connects TRBV18 to TRBJ1-6, with TRBD1 identical over 7 bases. The CDR3 has 11 residues. J gave up 13 bases and V 8 bases, and 5 bases lay outside the gene matches. Per the germline V gene, CDR1 is KGHSH and CDR2 is LQKENI. CDR3: CASRRTGPLHF. The CDR3 nucleotides read TGTGCCAGCAGGAGGACAGGCCCCCTCCACTTT.

The chain has TRBV10-3 and TRBJ1-3; D not resolved. This CDR3 has 14 residues. V was clipped by 0 bases and J by 8 bases, with 11 bases between them. CDR1 and CDR2 (germline): ENHRY, SYGVKD. The CDR3 region is CAISESAGRDTIYF. CDR3 nucleotides: TGTGCCATCAGTGAGTCGGCAGGTAGAGACACCATATATTTT.

The chain couples TRBV10-3 to TRBJ1-1; TRBD1 might be the D (6 bases). CDR1 is ENHRY and CDR2 is SYGVKD in the germline V gene. The CDR3 runs to 14 residues. Trimming removed 6 bases at V and 1 base at J, with 12 bases between. Here the CDR3 reads CAISATGTNTEAFF. Written as DNA, the CDR3 is TGTGCCATCAGCGCGACAGGTACGAACACTGAAGCTTTCTTT.